The 17 T cell receptor beta chains listed next were all sequenced from one sample in a study of blood T cell repertoires in COVID-19. Sequencing was performed with immunoSEQ multiplex PCR; in TCRdb, only in-frame clones are kept and a portion is missing. The profile covers 200,000 to 250,000 clones, with roughly nine tenths appearing a single time and about 2% taken by the ten largest. The sequenced material came from peripheral blood. The source of these receptors is a woman aged 45-65 years with acute or convalescent COVID-19.

The chain uses TRBV7-2 and TRBJ2-7, with TRBD1 identical over 8 bases. The ends lost 3 bases at V and 3 bases at J; junction bases unmatched: 4. Germline V gene lookup returns CDR1 SGHTA and CDR2 FQGNSA. CDR3 length equals 14 residues. CDR3 bases: TGTGCCAGCAGCTTTAACAGGGGGTTCTACGAGCAGTACTTC. Its protein is CASSFNRGFYEQYF.

As concerns this clone: This CDR3 is also generated by other DNA sequences in the sample. CDR3 residues: CASSQDRGRNTEAFF. CDR3 DNA sequence: TGTGCCAGCAGCCAAGATAGAGGCAGGAACACTGAAGCTTTCTTT. The gene calls are TRBV4-2 and TRBJ1-1; D gene uncertain. V dropped 0 bases and J dropped 1 base, with 9 bases sitting between them. From germline, CDR1 is LGHNA and CDR2 YNFKEQ. The CDR3 is made up of 15 amino acids.

The chain uses TRBV29-1 and TRBJ2-4, with no clear D. Trimming took off 2 bases at V and 5 bases at J, with 7 bases between the two ends. Germline lookup yields CDR1 SQVTM and CDR2 ANQGSEA. The CDR3 loop spans 12 amino acids. CDR3 protein: CSVESAENIQYF. CDR3 nucleotides: TGCAGCGTTGAATCTGCAGAAAACATTCAGTACTTC.

This sequence joins TRBV2 and TRBJ1-5; unclear D gene. This CDR3 has 14 residues. V was clipped by 1 base and J by 6 bases, with 10 bases between them. Germline assignment: CDR1 SNHLY and CDR2 FYNNEI. The DNA for the CDR3 is TGTGCCAGCAGTGAAGTGTCTAGTAGTCAGCCCCAGCATTTT. It encodes CASSEVSSSQPQHF.

The chain carries TRBV30 and TRBJ1-1, with TRBD1 matching over 7 bases. V lost 7 bases, J lost 3 bases, and 8 bases stayed unmatched. CDR1 is GTSNPN, CDR2 SVGIG, per germline (reference sequence). This CDR3 is 13 amino acids long. The CDR3 sequence is CAYLRGLDTEAFF. The CDR3 nucleotides are TGTGCCTACCTCAGGGGGTTGGACACTGAAGCTTTCTTT.

This rearrangement joins TRBV6-2 or TRBV6-3 to TRBJ2-7; a possible D gene is TRBD2 (5 bases). There are 14 residues in the CDR3. The germline V gene encodes CDR1 MNHEY and CDR2 SVGEGT. V was shortened by 3 bases and J by 2 bases, with 11 bases between the two germline ends. The CDR3, as DNA: TGTGCCAGCAGTTATAAAGGAGGCACCTACGAGCAGTACTTC. Residues: CASSYKGGTYEQYF.

The V gene is TRBV2, the J gene TRBJ1-2, with a tentative D call TRBD1 (5 bases). Looked up from germline, CDR1 is SNHLY and CDR2 is FYNNEI. Trimming stripped 4 bases from V and 4 bases from J, with 13 bases between. The CDR3 consists of 14 residues. CDR3 DNA sequence: TGTGCCAGCAGTGTGGAGTCAGGGATCTATGGCTACACCTTC. Amino acids: CASSVESGIYGYTF.

This chain links TRBV29-1 with TRBJ1-1; D is undetermined. Trimming shortened V by 3 bases and J by 1 base, and 9 bases separated the two germline ends. The CDR3 spans 13 residues. CDR1 and CDR2 from the germline V gene are SQVTM and ANQGSEA. The CDR3 coding sequence is TGCAGCGTTGATCTGACTCAGAACACTGAAGCTTTCTTT. This sequence encodes CSVDLTQNTEAFF.

The chain links TRBV4-1 to TRBJ1-1; TRBD1 is a possible D gene (5 bases). Trimming left V 0 bases short and J 11 bases short, with 16 bases between. Germline CDR1 and CDR2: MGHRA and YSYEKL. CDR3 length equals 14 residues. Here the CDR3 DNA reads TGCGCCAGCAGCCAAGACCTCGCAGGGTTTAGGGCTTTCTTT. Amino acids: CASSQDLAGFRAFF.

This clone has only a few counts. The gene calls are TRBV7-9 and TRBJ1-5, with a tentative D call TRBD1 (5 bases). V was pared by 3 bases and J by 6 bases, with 9 bases between. Germline-derived CDR1 and CDR2 are SEHNR and FQNEAQ (reference sequence). The CDR3 has 13 residues. In DNA form, the CDR3 reads TGTGCCAGCAGCTTGGGGGGTGGTCAGCCCCAGCATTTT. Translated: CASSLGGGQPQHF.

DNA of the CDR3: TGTGCCAGCTACAGGGCGGGTACTGAAGCTTTCTTT. This codes for CASYRAGTEAFF. This rearrangement joins TRBV10-3 to TRBJ1-1; D is possibly TRBD1 (6 bases). The CDR3 has 12 residues. Trimming left V 10 bases short and J 5 bases short, with 14 bases between. Germline CDR1 is ENHRY and CDR2 is SYGVKD.

The rearrangement links TRBV19 to TRBJ1-6; TRBD1 matches at 7 bases. The CDR3 extends over 15 amino acids. V lost 5 bases to trimming and J lost 4 bases; unmatched junction nucleotides: 5. The germline V gene has CDR1 LNHDA and CDR2 SQIVND (reference sequence). CDR3 loop: CASSEKTGYNSPLHF. CDR3 coding DNA: TGTGCCAGTAGTGAAAAGACAGGGTATAATTCACCCCTCCACTTT.

The chain employs TRBV11-3 and TRBJ2-7; 10 nucleotides align to TRBD1. Per the germline V gene, CDR1 is SGHNT and CDR2 is YENEEA. V shed 5 bases and J 0 bases; nucleotides not matched to a gene: 4. The CDR3 runs 15 residues. CDR3 coding DNA: TGTGCCAGCAGCGCGGGGACAGGGGACTCCTACGAGCAGTACTTC. Translation gives CASSAGTGDSYEQYF.

There are many counts of this clone. This chain links TRBV5-1 with TRBJ2-3, with TRBD1 matching over 7 bases. Germline V gene lookup returns CDR1 SGHRS and CDR2 YFSETQ. Trimming removed 3 bases from V and 2 bases from J; junction bases left unmatched: 6. The CDR3 is made up of 15 amino acids. CDR3 sequence reads: CASSWRQGLTDTQYF. The CDR3 nucleotides read TGCGCCAGCAGCTGGCGACAGGGCCTCACAGATACGCAGTATTTT.

V gene TRBV5-4 combines with J gene TRBJ2-7, with 8 bases that match TRBD1. The germline CDR1 and CDR2 sequences are SGHNT and YYREEE (reference sequence). J gave up 2 bases and V 0 bases, and 4 bases lay outside the gene matches. The CDR3 is 15 residues long. Here the CDR3 DNA reads TGTGCCAGCAGCTTGGGGGGACAGGAAACCTACGAGCAGTACTTC. It codes for CASSLGGQETYEQYF.

The rearrangement uses TRBV4-1 and TRBJ1-1; no clear D. Germline assignment: CDR1 MGHRA and CDR2 YSYEKL. With 4 bases removed from V and 5 bases from J, the gap between germline ends came to 14 bases. This CDR3 has 14 amino acids. CDR3 coding DNA: TGCGCCAGCAGCCGCTTGACACCCCCAACTGAAGCTTTCTTT. It is translated as CASSRLTPPTEAFF.

The count of this clone is one. The rearrangement uses TRBV5-5 and TRBJ2-5; 10 bases map to TRBD2. The CDR3 length is 16 residues. Germline V lookup: CDR1 SGHKS, CDR2 YYEKEE (reference sequence). Trimming removed 0 bases from V and 1 base from J; junction bases left unmatched: 3. The DNA of the CDR3 is TGTGCCAGCAGCTTGGCGCTAGCGGGGGCCCAAGAGACCCAGTACTTC. It is translated as CASSLALAGAQETQYF.